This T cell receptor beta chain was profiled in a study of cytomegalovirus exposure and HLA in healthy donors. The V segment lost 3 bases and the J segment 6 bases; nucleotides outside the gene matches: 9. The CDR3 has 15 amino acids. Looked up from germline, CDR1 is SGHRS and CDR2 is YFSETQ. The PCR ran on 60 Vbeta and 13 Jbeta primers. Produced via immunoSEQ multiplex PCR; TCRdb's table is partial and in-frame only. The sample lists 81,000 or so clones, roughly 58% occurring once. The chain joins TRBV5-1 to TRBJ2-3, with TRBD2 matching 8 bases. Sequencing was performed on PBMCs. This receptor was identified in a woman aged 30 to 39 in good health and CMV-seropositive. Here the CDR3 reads CASSSVAGPWDTQYF. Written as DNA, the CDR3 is TGCGCCAGCAGCTCGGTAGCGGGGCCCTGGGATACGCAGTATTTT.